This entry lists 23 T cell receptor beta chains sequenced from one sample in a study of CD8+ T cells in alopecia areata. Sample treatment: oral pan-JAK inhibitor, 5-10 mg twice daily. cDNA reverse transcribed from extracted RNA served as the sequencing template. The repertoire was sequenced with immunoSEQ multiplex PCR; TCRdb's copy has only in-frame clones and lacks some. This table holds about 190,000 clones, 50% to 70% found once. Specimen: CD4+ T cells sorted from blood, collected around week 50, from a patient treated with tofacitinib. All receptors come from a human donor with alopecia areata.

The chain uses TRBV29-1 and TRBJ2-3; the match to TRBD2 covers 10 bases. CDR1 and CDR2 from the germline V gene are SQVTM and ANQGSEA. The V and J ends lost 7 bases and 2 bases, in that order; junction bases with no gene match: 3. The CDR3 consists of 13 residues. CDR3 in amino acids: CSDLAGATDTQYF. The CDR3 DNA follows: TGCAGCGACCTAGCGGGGGCCACAGATACGCAGTATTTT.

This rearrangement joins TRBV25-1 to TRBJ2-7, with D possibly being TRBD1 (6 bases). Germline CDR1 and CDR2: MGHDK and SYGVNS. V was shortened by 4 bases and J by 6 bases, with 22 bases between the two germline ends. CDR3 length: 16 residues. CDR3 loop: CASSVFGWAGESEQYF. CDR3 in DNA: TGTGCCAGCAGTGTATTCGGATGGGCAGGGGAGAGCGAGCAGTACTTC.

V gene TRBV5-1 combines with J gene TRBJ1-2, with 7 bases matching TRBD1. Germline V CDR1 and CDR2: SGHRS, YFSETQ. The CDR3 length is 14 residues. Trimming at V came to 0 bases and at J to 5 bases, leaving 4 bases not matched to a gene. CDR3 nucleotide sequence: TGCGCCAGCAGCTTGGCCGTGACAGGGTATGGCTACACCTTC. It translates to CASSLAVTGYGYTF.

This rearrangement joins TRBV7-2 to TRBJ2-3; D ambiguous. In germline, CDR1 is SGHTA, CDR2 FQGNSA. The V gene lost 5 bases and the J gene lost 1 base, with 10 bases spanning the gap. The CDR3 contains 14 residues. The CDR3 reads CASSPPPGTDTQYF. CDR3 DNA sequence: TGTGCCAGCAGCCCACCCCCGGGCACAGATACGCAGTATTTT.

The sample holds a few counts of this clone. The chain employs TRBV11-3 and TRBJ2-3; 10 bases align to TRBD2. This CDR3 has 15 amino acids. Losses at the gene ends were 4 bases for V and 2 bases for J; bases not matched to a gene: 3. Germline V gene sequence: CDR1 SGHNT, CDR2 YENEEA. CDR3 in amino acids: CASSYSGGTTDTQYF. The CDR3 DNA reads TGTGCCAGCAGCTATAGCGGGGGGACCACAGATACGCAGTATTTT.

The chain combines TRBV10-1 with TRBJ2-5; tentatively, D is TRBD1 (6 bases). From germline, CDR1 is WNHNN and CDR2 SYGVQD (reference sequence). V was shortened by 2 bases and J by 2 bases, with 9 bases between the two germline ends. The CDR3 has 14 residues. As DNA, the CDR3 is TGCGCCAGCAGTGAGACAGGGATTCAAGAGACCCAGTACTTC. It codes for CASSETGIQETQYF.

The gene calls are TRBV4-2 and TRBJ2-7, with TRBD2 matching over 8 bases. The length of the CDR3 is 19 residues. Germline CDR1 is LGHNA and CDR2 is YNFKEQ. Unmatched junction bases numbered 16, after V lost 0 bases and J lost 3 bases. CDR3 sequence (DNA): TGTGCCAGCAGCCAAGATCCAGCTACTAGCGGCCTAGGATTCTACGAGCAGTACTTC. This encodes CASSQDPATSGLGFYEQYF.

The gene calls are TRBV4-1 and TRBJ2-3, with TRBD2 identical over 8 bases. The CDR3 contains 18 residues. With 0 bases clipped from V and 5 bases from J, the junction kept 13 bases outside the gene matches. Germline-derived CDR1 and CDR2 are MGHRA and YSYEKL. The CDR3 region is CASSQDPGGAGVVDTQYF. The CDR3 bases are TGCGCCAGCAGCCAAGACCCCGGTGGAGCGGGGGTCGTAGATACGCAGTATTTT.

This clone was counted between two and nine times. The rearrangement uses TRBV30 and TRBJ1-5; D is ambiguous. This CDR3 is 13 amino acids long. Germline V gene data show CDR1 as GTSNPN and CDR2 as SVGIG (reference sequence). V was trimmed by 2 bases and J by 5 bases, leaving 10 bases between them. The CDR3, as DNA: TGTGCCTGGAGTCAAGGGCGAGATCAGCCCCAGCATTTT. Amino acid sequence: CAWSQGRDQPQHF.

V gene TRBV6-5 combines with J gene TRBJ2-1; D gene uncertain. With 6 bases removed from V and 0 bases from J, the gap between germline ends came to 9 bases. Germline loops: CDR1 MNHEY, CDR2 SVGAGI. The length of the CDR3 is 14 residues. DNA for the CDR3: TGTGCCAGCAGCCCGAGCTACTCCTACAATGAGCAGTTCTTC. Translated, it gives CASSPSYSYNEQFF.

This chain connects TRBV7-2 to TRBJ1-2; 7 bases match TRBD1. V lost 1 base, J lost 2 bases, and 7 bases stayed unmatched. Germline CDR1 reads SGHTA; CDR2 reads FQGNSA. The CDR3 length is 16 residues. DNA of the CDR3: TGTGCCAGCAGCTTAGGGATCCGACAGGGAAACTATGGCTACACCTTC. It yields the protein CASSLGIRQGNYGYTF.

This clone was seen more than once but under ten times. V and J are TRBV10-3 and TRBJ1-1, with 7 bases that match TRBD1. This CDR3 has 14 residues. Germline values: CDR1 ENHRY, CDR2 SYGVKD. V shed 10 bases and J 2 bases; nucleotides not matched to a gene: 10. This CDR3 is CATHGGQRNTEAFF. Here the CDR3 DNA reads TGTGCCACCCATGGGGGACAGCGAAACACTGAAGCTTTCTTT.

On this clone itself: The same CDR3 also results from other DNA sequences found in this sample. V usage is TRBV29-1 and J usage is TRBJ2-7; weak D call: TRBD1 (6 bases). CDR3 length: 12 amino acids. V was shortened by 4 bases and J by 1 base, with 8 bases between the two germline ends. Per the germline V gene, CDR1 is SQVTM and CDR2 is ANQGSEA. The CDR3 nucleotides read TGCAGCGTTGGGACAGAATCCTACGAGCAGTACTTC. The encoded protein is CSVGTESYEQYF.

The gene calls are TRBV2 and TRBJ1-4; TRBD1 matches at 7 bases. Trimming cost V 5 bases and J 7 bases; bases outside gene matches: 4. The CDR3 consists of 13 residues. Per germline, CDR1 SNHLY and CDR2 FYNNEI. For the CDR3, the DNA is TGTGCCAGCAGTACAGGGGTGGGTGAAAAACTGTTTTTT. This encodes CASSTGVGEKLFF.

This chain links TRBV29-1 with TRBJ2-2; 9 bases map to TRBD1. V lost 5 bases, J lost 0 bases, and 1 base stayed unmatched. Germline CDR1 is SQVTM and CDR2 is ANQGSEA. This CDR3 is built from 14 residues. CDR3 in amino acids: CSVTGGSNTGELFF. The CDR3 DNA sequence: TGCAGCGTTACAGGGGGCTCGAACACCGGGGAGCTGTTTTTT.

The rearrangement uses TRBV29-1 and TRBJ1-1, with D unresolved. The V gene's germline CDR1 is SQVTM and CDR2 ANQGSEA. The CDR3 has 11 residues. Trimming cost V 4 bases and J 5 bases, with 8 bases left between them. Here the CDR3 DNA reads TGCAGCGTTGGACAAGCGACTGAAGCTTTCTTT. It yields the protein CSVGQATEAFF.

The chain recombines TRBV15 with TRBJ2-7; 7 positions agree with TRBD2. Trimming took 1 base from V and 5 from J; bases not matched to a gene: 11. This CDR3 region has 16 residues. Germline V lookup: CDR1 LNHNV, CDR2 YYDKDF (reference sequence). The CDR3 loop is CATSRGRTGGEDEQYF. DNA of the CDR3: TGTGCCACCAGCAGAGGAAGGACGGGGGGTGAGGACGAGCAGTACTTC.

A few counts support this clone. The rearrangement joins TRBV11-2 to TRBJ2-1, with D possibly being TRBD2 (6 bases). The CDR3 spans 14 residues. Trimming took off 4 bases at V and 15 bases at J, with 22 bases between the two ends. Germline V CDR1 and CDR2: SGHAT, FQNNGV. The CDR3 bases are TGTGCCAGCAGCTCCTCGACTAGTGCACGAGAAAGGTTCTTC. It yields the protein CASSSSTSARERFF.

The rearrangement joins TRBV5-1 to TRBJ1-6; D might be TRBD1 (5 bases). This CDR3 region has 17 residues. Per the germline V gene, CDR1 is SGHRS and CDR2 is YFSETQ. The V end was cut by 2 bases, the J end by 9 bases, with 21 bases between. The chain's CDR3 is CASSFGAVGDGGSPLHF. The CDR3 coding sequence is TGCGCCAGCAGCTTCGGCGCTGTCGGGGACGGTGGTTCACCCCTCCACTTT.

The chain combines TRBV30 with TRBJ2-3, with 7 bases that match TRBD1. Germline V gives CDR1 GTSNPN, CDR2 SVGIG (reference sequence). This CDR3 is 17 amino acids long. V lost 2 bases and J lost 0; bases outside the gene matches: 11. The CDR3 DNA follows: TGTGCCTGGAGTCGGGGACCGACAGGGATGAGCACAGATACGCAGTATTTT. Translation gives CAWSRGPTGMSTDTQYF.

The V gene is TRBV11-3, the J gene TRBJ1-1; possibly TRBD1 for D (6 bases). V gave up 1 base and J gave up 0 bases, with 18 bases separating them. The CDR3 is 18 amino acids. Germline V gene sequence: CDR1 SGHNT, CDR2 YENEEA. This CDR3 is CASSLGLGARMVNTEAFF. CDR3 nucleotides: TGTGCCAGCAGCTTAGGTCTGGGGGCCAGGATGGTGAACACTGAAGCTTTCTTT.

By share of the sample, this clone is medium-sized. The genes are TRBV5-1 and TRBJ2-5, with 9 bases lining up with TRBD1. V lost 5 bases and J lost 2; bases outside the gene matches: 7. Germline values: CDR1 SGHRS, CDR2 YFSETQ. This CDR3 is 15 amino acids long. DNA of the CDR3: TGCGCCAGCAGTGAACAGACAGGGGGGCAAGAGACCCAGTACTTC. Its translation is CASSEQTGGQETQYF. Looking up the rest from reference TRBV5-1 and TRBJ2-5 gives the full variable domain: KAGVTQTPRYLIKTRGQQVTLSCSPISGHRSVSWYQQTPGQGLQFLFEYFSETQRNKGNFPGRFSGRQFSNSRSEMNVSTLELGDSALYLCASSEQTGGQETQYFGPGTRLLVL.

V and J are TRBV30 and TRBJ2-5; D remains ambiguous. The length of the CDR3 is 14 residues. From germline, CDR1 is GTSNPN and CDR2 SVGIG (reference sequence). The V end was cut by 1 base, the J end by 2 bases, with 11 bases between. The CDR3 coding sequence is TGTGCCTGGAGTGCAGGACGGATTCAAGAGACCCAGTACTTC. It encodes CAWSAGRIQETQYF.